Shown below are 16 T cell receptor beta chains from a single sample sequenced in a study of T cells in Graves' hyperthyroidism and ophthalmopathy. Template material for amplifying TCR beta CDR3 regions consisted of RNA transcripts. Initially, a first-round RT-PCR of the TCR CDR3 employed the HTBI primer set. TCRdb ran MiXCR on the multiplex PCR reads and lists one entry per CDR3 protein. The sample includes approximately 600,000 distinct CDR3 sequences, approximately 15% of them seen just once. The sample was blood. All receptors come from a woman in her thirties with Graves' hyperthyroidism that later progressed to Graves' ophthalmopathy.

V gene TRBV15 combines with J gene TRBJ2-5, with 7 bases lining up with TRBD1. CDR1 and CDR2 from the germline V gene are LNHNV and YYDKDF (reference sequence). The CDR3 runs to 16 residues. V shed 0 bases, J shed 6 bases, and the junction held 10 bases outside the gene matches. DNA of the CDR3: TGTGCCACCAGCAGAGATTTGGGACAGCGCTTACAGACCCAGTACTTC. It encodes CATSRDLGQRLQTQYF.

This clonotype was detected ten times or more. The CDR3 DNA is TGTGCCAGCAGCTTAAATGGACTAGTTAAAAAGGGGGATACGCAGTATTTT. Amino acids: CASSLNGLVKKGDTQYF. The J gene is TRBJ2-3, the V gene TRBV11-2; 7 positions match TRBD2. V lost 2 bases and J lost 6; bases outside the gene matches: 14. Germline V CDR1 and CDR2: SGHAT, FQNNGV. The CDR3 loop spans 17 amino acids. The full variable domain, with the rest looked up from reference TRBV11-2 and TRBJ2-3, is EAGVAQSPRYKIIEKRQSVAFWCNPISGHATLYWYQQILGQGPKLLIQFQNNGVVDDSQLPKDRFSAERLKGVDSTLKIQPAKLEDSAVYLCASSLNGLVKKGDTQYFGPGTRLTVL.

There are a few counts of this clonotype. The J gene is TRBJ2-7, the V gene TRBV6-2 or TRBV6-3, with 9 nucleotides matching TRBD1. CDR1 MNHEY and CDR2 SVGEGT come from the germline V gene. After removal of 3 bases from V and 1 base from J, the junction contained 7 bases not matched to a gene. CDR3 length: 16 residues. The CDR3 DNA sequence: TGTGCCAGCAGTTATAGCCGGGACAGGGAGTCCTACGAGCAGTACTTC. This gives the protein CASSYSRDRESYEQYF.

This clonotype was recorded at least ten times. The gene calls are TRBV29-1 and TRBJ2-1, with no clear D. This CDR3 contains 18 residues. Germline assignment: CDR1 SQVTM and CDR2 ANQGSEA. V was shortened by 3 bases and J by 0 bases, with 21 bases between the two germline ends. The CDR3 DNA reads TGCAGCGTTGACCCCACGTCCCTCCTTGCAGCCTCCTACAATGAGCAGTTCTTC. Protein product: CSVDPTSLLAASYNEQFF.

CDR3 DNA sequence: TGTGCCAGCAGCCAAGAGGACACCTCTGGAAACACCATATATTTT. Its protein product is CASSQEDTSGNTIYF. The J gene is TRBJ1-3, the V gene TRBV5-6, with D tentatively TRBD1 (5 bases). The V end was cut by 4 bases, the J end by 0 bases, with 11 bases between. Germline CDR1 SGHDT, CDR2 YYEEEE. This CDR3 is built from 15 residues.

This chain links TRBV19 with TRBJ2-5, with a possible D match to TRBD2 (6 bases). CDR3 size: 16 residues. Germline CDR1 LNHDA, CDR2 SQIVND (reference sequence). V lost 7 bases and J 4 bases, leaving 22 bases between the germline ends. The CDR3 is CASTFSPGRGPETQYF. CDR3 DNA sequence: TGTGCCAGTACCTTCTCTCCCGGGCGGGGCCCAGAGACCCAGTACTTC.

The table lists this clonotype with many counts. The chain couples TRBV3-1 to TRBJ1-1; 7 bases line up with TRBD1. After removal of 0 bases from V and 5 bases from J, the junction contained 0 bases not matched to a gene. The V gene's germline CDR1 is LGHDT and CDR2 YNNKEL (reference sequence). The length of the CDR3 is 13 residues. The CDR3 is CASSQDRGTEAFF. CDR3 nucleotides: TGTGCCAGCAGCCAAGACAGGGGGACTGAAGCTTTCTTT.

The chain couples TRBV11-2 to TRBJ1-1, with TRBD1 as a possible D gene (5 bases). Between the trimmed V and J ends, which lost 9 bases and 10 bases, there was a span of 18 bases. This CDR3 is 12 amino acids long. Per the germline V gene, CDR1 is SGHAT and CDR2 is FQNNGV. The CDR3 sequence: CASSGWDVGAFF. CDR3 in DNA: TGTGCCAGTAGTGGCTGGGACGTAGGAGCTTTCTTT.

The table lists this clonotype with many counts. The chain employs TRBV20-1 and TRBJ2-7; 8 bases map to TRBD1. Germline V lookup: CDR1 DFQATT, CDR2 SNEGSKA (reference sequence). V was clipped by 7 bases and J by 4 bases; unmatched bases: 12. The length of the CDR3 is 14 residues. Here the CDR3 DNA reads TGCAGTGTACCGAGCCGGGACAGGAAGTACGAGCAGTACTTC. This encodes CSVPSRDRKYEQYF.

This clonotype has ten or more counts. The rearrangement links TRBV2 to TRBJ1-1, with a possible D match to TRBD1 (5 bases). V lost 3 bases, J lost 11 bases, and 10 bases lay in between. Germline V gene data show CDR1 as SNHLY and CDR2 as FYNNEI. This CDR3 is 11 amino acids long. CDR3 nucleotide sequence: TGTGCCAGCAGTGATGGGGCGTTGGCTTTCTTT. Translation gives CASSDGALAFF.

The V gene is TRBV7-8, the J gene TRBJ1-5, with TRBD1 matching 9 bases. Germline V gene data show CDR1 as SGHVS and CDR2 as FQNEAQ. The CDR3 is 19 residues long. V dropped 5 bases and J dropped 4; count of bases not matched to a gene: 18. The CDR3: CASSLRQDRGSLGNQPQHF. CDR3 coding DNA: TGTGCCAGCAGCCTGCGTCAGGACAGGGGATCATTGGGGAATCAGCCCCAGCATTTT.

This chain joins TRBV3-1 and TRBJ2-1; D uncertain. Trimming removed 0 bases at V and 2 bases at J, with 14 bases between. CDR3 size: 17 residues. Germline V gene sequence: CDR1 LGHDT, CDR2 YNNKEL (reference sequence). CDR3 sequence (DNA): TGTGCCAGCAGCCAAGATCGGCTGGGGTTGGCCTACAATGAGCAGTTCTTC. Protein product: CASSQDRLGLAYNEQFF.

This clonotype was picked up a small number of times. This sequence joins TRBV6-4 and TRBJ2-1, with 10 positions matching TRBD2. This CDR3 spans 16 amino acids. With 5 bases clipped from V and 0 bases from J, the junction kept 4 bases outside the gene matches. Germline CDR1 and CDR2: MRHNA and SNTAGT. As DNA, the CDR3 is TGTGCCAGCAGTCCCCAGCGGGAGGGCTCCTACAATGAGCAGTTCTTC. Translating gives CASSPQREGSYNEQFF.

This clonotype was counted only a few times. The chain joins TRBV5-1 to TRBJ1-5; D gene unclear. The CDR3 length is 13 residues. In germline, CDR1 is SGHRS, CDR2 YFSETQ. V gave up 5 bases and J gave up 5 bases, with 11 bases separating them. The CDR3 is CASRGEIDQPQHF. The CDR3 region has the DNA TGCGCCAGCAGGGGAGAAATCGATCAGCCCCAGCATTTT.

This clonotype was counted many times. This rearrangement joins TRBV7-2 to TRBJ1-1; unclear D gene. This CDR3 is 11 amino acids long. Per germline, CDR1 SGHTA and CDR2 FQGNSA. Trimming stripped 0 bases from V and 6 bases from J, with 2 bases between. The CDR3 spells CASSLAPEAFF. Written as DNA, the CDR3 is TGTGCCAGCAGCTTAGCGCCTGAAGCTTTCTTT. The variable domain in full, with the rest retrieved from reference TRBV7-2 and TRBJ1-1, is GAGVSQSPSNKVTEKGKDVELRCDPISGHTALYWYRQSLGQGLEFLIYFQGNSAPDKSGLPSDRFSAERTGGSVSTLTIQRTQQEDSAVYLCASSLAPEAFFGQGTRLTVV.

This clonotype was found many times. V and J are TRBV6-2 or TRBV6-3 and TRBJ2-1; 14 bases are a match to TRBD2. Germline-derived CDR1 and CDR2 are MNHEY and SVGEGT. The CDR3 is made up of 16 amino acids. The ends lost 5 bases at V and 8 bases at J; junction bases unmatched: 8. The CDR3 region is CASSRPGLAGVDEQFF. Here the CDR3 DNA reads TGTGCCAGCAGTCGTCCGGGACTAGCGGGAGTGGATGAGCAGTTCTTC.